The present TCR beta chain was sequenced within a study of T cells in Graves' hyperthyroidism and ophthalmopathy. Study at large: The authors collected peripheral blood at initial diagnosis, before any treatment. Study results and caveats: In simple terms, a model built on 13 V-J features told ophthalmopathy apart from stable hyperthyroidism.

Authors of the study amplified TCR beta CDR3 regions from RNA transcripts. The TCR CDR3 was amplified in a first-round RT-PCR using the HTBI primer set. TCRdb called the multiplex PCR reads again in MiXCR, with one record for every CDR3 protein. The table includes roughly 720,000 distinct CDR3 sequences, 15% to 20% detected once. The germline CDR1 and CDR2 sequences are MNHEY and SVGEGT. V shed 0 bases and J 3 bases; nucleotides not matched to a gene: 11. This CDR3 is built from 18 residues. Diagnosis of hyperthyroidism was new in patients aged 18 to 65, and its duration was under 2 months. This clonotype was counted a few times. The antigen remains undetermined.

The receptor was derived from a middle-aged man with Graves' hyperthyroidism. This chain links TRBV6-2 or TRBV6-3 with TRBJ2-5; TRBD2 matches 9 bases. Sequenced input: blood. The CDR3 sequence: CASSYSEGGRTSEETQYF. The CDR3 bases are TGTGCCAGCAGTTACTCTGAGGGCGGTCGGACTAGCGAAGAGACCCAGTACTTC.